Shown below are 3 T cell receptor beta chains from a single sample sequenced in a study of blood T cell repertoires in COVID-19. Assay used: immunoSEQ multiplex PCR; TCRdb lists only in-frame clones, some missing. In the table there are around 72,000 clones, over 65% of which are singletons. Sequenced material: peripheral blood. The receptors here all came from a woman over 75 with acute or convalescent COVID-19.

The chain joins TRBV25-1 to TRBJ2-7, with 8 bases matching TRBD1. Germline CDR1 is MGHDK and CDR2 is SYGVNS. Trimming at V came to 8 bases and at J to 2 bases, leaving 5 bases not matched to a gene. The CDR3 runs to 13 residues. CDR3 in DNA: TGTGCCAGCGGCCGACAGGGGACCTACGAGCAGTACTTC. Protein: CASGRQGTYEQYF.

J is TRBJ1-2 and V is TRBV2; D ambiguous. The CDR3 is made up of 13 amino acids. Trimming took 4 bases from V and 4 from J, leaving 10 bases between them. CDR1 and CDR2 (germline): SNHLY, FYNNEI. The CDR3 reads CASSGGGTYGYTF. The CDR3 DNA reads TGTGCCAGCAGTGGAGGCGGAACCTATGGCTACACCTTC. Full variable domain (outside the CDR3, taken from reference TRBV2 and TRBJ1-2): EPEVTQTPSHQVTQMGQEVILRCVPISNHLYFYWYRQILGQKVEFLVSFYNNEISEKSEIFDDQFSVERPDGSNFTLKIRSTKLEDSAMYFCASSGGGTYGYTFGSGTRLTVV.

This rearrangement joins TRBV30 to TRBJ2-7; D is unresolved. The CDR3 sequence is 11 residues long. Germline loops: CDR1 GTSNPN, CDR2 SVGIG (reference sequence). The CDR3 protein is CAKRIGNEQYF. CDR3 DNA: TGTGCTAAGAGGATTGGAAACGAGCAGTACTTC.